Below are 23 T cell receptor beta chains sequenced from a single sample in a study of T cell responses to AZD1222 COVID-19 vaccine. Method: immunoSEQ multiplex PCR; TCRdb's copy keeps in-frame clones and lacks some. The repertoire has about 160,000 clones, approximately 90% of them found once; the top ten carry 4.4%. The sample here was peripheral blood, taken on day 0 of AZD1222 vaccination. The receptor set was obtained from an adult in good health.

V gene TRBV28 combines with J gene TRBJ2-2, with TRBD2 matching 8 bases. Germline loops: CDR1 MDHEN, CDR2 SYDVKM. There are 17 residues in the CDR3. Germline trimming cut 5 bases from V and 2 bases from J; bases unmatched to any gene: 10. The CDR3 protein is CASSPASGGPNTGELFF. As DNA, the CDR3 is TGTGCCAGCAGTCCCGCTTCGGGAGGGCCCAACACCGGGGAGCTGTTTTTT.

V and J are TRBV11-2 and TRBJ2-7; possibly TRBD1 or TRBD2 for D (5 bases each). The V and J ends lost 5 bases and 2 bases respectively, with 16 bases between them. The CDR3 contains 15 residues. In germline, CDR1 is SGHAT, CDR2 FQNNGV. CDR3 region: CASSVNPGTAYEQYF. CDR3 nucleotide sequence: TGTGCCAGCAGCGTCAACCCCGGGACGGCCTACGAGCAGTACTTC.

This clone was seen just once. The V call is TRBV3-1 (or the pseudogene TRBV3-2), the J call TRBJ2-1, with TRBD2 as a possible D gene (5 bases). Germline V lookup: CDR1 LGHDT, CDR2 YNNKEL (reference sequence). This CDR3 contains 16 residues. V lost 5 bases and J 0 bases, leaving 14 bases between the germline ends. The DNA for the CDR3 is TGTGCCAGCAGCTCAAAGAGCGGAGACTCCTACAATGAGCAGTTCTTC. This codes for CASSSKSGDSYNEQFF.

Comment on this clone: The junction departs from germline at one end; a sequencing error may be responsible. V usage is TRBV2 and J usage is TRBJ2-7, with D hard to call. CDR3 length: 12 amino acids. Germline-derived CDR1 and CDR2 are SNHLY and FYNNEI. As DNA, the CDR3 is TGTGCCAGCAGAGAAGTATCCTACGAGCAGTACTTC. It codes for CASREVSYEQYF.

The genes are TRBV7-8 and TRBJ2-3; 9 nucleotides line up with TRBD2. The length of the CDR3 is 17 residues. Germline CDR1 and CDR2: SGHVS and FQNEAQ. The ends lost 5 bases at V and 0 bases at J; junction bases unmatched: 9. The CDR3 here is CASSRGSGRTSTDTQYF. Written as DNA, the CDR3 is TGTGCCAGCAGCCGAGGCAGCGGGAGGACTAGCACAGATACGCAGTATTTT.

This clone was recorded once. This sequence joins TRBV10-1 and TRBJ2-7; the D gene is possibly TRBD2 (5 bases). The CDR3 is 12 residues long. Trimming took 6 bases from V and 6 from J, leaving 12 bases between them. The germline gives CDR1 WNHNN, CDR2 SYGVQD (reference sequence). The CDR3 loop reads CASSRGSAEQYF. CDR3 sequence (DNA): TGCGCCAGCAGCCGGGGATCGGCCGAGCAGTACTTC.

V gene TRBV6-6 combines with J gene TRBJ2-5, with 8 bases lining up with TRBD1. Germline CDR1 and CDR2: MNHNY and SVGAGI (reference sequence). J was trimmed by 4 bases and V by 0 bases; bases with no gene match: 4. This CDR3 region has 15 residues. The DNA of the CDR3 is TGTGCCAGCAGTTACTCAGACAGGGGACGAGAGACCCAGTACTTC. This translates into CASSYSDRGRETQYF.

The V and J genes are TRBV10-3 and TRBJ2-1; no firm D call. The CDR3 is 15 amino acids. Trimming stripped 8 bases from V and 5 bases from J, with 19 bases between. The germline CDR1 and CDR2 sequences are ENHRY and SYGVKD. The CDR3 DNA sequence: TGTGCCATCCGACCTGAGAGCGTCCTAAACAATGAGCAGTTCTTC. This codes for CAIRPESVLNNEQFF.

This chain links TRBV6-2 or TRBV6-3 with TRBJ2-7; no definite D call. V lost 0 bases and J lost 0, with 6 bases in between. The CDR3 covers 14 residues. Germline CDR1 is MNHEY and CDR2 is SVGEGT. CDR3 nucleotides: TGTGCCAGCAGTTACTCGCCTTACTCCTACGAGCAGTACTTC. Its translation: CASSYSPYSYEQYF.

The DNA of the CDR3 is TGTGCCAGCAGTTGGACAGGTCCGGGCACAGATACGCAGTATTTT. It translates to CASSWTGPGTDTQYF. The chain carries TRBV25-1 and TRBJ2-3, with 7 nucleotides matching TRBD1. The CDR3 is made up of 15 amino acids. Germline CDR1 is MGHDK and CDR2 is SYGVNS. V lost 5 bases, J lost 1 base, and 6 bases stayed unmatched. Drawing the rest from reference TRBV25-1 and TRBJ2-3, the complete variable domain is EADIYQTPRYLVIGTGKKITLECSQTMGHDKMYWYQQDPGMELHLIHYSYGVNSTEKGDLSSESTVSRIRTEHFPLTLESARPSHTSQYLCASSWTGPGTDTQYFGPGTRLTVL.

The chain carries TRBV15 and TRBJ1-1, with 9 bases that match TRBD1. The CDR3 runs to 17 residues. Germline loops: CDR1 LNHNV, CDR2 YYDKDF (reference sequence). Trimming cost V 3 bases and J 4 bases; bases outside gene matches: 12. CDR3 amino acids: CATSRGQGRGGRTEAFF. CDR3 DNA: TGTGCCACCAGCAGGGGACAGGGAAGAGGGGGTCGCACTGAAGCTTTCTTT.

This chain joins TRBV6-5 and TRBJ2-7; D not resolved. V shed 4 bases and J shed 2 bases, with 12 bases lying between them. Germline V gene sequence: CDR1 MNHEY, CDR2 SVGAGI. CDR3 size: 14 residues. This CDR3 is CASSSIALAYEQYF. As DNA, the CDR3 is TGTGCCAGCAGTTCCATTGCCCTGGCCTACGAGCAGTACTTC.

This clone has only one observation. The chain carries TRBV5-6 and TRBJ1-5; maybe TRBD1 (5 bases). V was shortened by 3 bases and J by 6 bases, with 10 bases between the two germline ends. Germline V gene lookup returns CDR1 SGHDT and CDR2 YYEEEE. The length of the CDR3 is 13 residues. The CDR3 reads CASSSEGFQPQHF. CDR3 sequence (DNA): TGTGCCAGCAGCTCCGAGGGGTTTCAGCCCCAGCATTTT. The full variable domain, rest sourced from reference TRBV5-6 and TRBJ1-5, is DAGVTQSPTHLIKTRGQQVTLRCSPKSGHDTVSWYQQALGQGPQFIFQYYEEEERQRGNFPDRFSGHQFPNYSSELNVNALLLGDSALYLCASSSEGFQPQHFGDGTRLSIL.

V gene TRBV11-3 combines with J gene TRBJ2-2; D unclear. Trimming took 3 bases from V and 0 from J, leaving 8 bases between them. In germline, CDR1 is SGHNT, CDR2 YENEEA. CDR3 size: 15 residues. The CDR3 here is CASSLGVANTGELFF. In DNA, the CDR3 is TGTGCCAGCAGCTTGGGCGTCGCGAACACCGGGGAGCTGTTTTTT.

The rearrangement joins TRBV29-1 to TRBJ2-7; 10 nucleotides align to TRBD2. J lost 6 bases, V lost 3 bases, and 2 bases had no gene match. The CDR3 runs 12 residues. Per germline, CDR1 SQVTM and CDR2 ANQGSEA. This chain's CDR3 is CSVETSGREQYF. The CDR3 region has the DNA TGCAGCGTTGAGACTAGCGGGCGCGAGCAGTACTTC.

The chain combines TRBV5-1 with TRBJ2-1, with 8 positions matching TRBD2. Germline CDR1 SGHRS, CDR2 YFSETQ. The CDR3 consists of 14 residues. J gave up 2 bases and V 4 bases, and 2 bases lay outside the gene matches. The CDR3 bases are TGCGCCAGCAGCCGAGCGGGAGCCTACAATGAGCAGTTCTTC. The encoded protein is CASSRAGAYNEQFF.

This sequence joins TRBV27 and TRBJ1-2; D remains unclear. Trimming stripped 6 bases from V and 5 bases from J, with 22 bases between. The CDR3 covers 16 residues. Germline CDR1 MNHEY, CDR2 SMNVEV (reference sequence). DNA for the CDR3: TGTGCCAGCAGCCCGCTCATACGACTATCCTTTTATGGCTACACCTTC. As protein: CASSPLIRLSFYGYTF.

The V gene is TRBV11-3, the J gene TRBJ1-5, with 7 bases lining up with TRBD1. CDR3 length: 20 amino acids. The junction had 20 bases not matched to a gene; V was cut back by 5 bases and J by 1 base. The germline V gene has CDR1 SGHNT and CDR2 YENEEA. The CDR3 DNA is TGTGCCAGCAGCAATACCATGTTCGGTACAGGGGACCGGAGCAATCAGCCCCAGCATTTT. This encodes CASSNTMFGTGDRSNQPQHF.

V gene TRBV2 combines with J gene TRBJ1-1; D is uncertain. CDR3 length equals 16 residues. V was clipped by 0 bases and J by 5 bases, with 16 bases between them. The germline CDR1 and CDR2 sequences are SNHLY and FYNNEI. The CDR3 spells CASSEAQPGWRTEAFF. CDR3 DNA sequence: TGTGCCAGCAGTGAAGCCCAGCCGGGATGGAGAACTGAAGCTTTCTTT.

V and J are TRBV30 and TRBJ2-3, with 7 bases matching TRBD2. CDR1 is GTSNPN, CDR2 SVGIG, per germline (reference sequence). This CDR3 is 14 amino acids long. Trimming took 4 bases from V and 8 from J; bases not matched to a gene: 12. The CDR3 spells CAWMGRGGGGTQYF. The CDR3 nucleotides are TGTGCCTGGATGGGGAGGGGTGGAGGAGGTACGCAGTATTTT.

This chain joins TRBV2 and TRBJ2-3, with D tentatively TRBD1 or TRBD2 (5 bases each). Trimming cost V 4 bases and J 2 bases, with 10 bases left between them. CDR1 and CDR2 from the germline V gene are SNHLY and FYNNEI. The CDR3 totals 14 residues. CDR3 DNA: TGTGCCAGCAGTGGGGACGGCTACACAGATACGCAGTATTTT. The encoded protein is CASSGDGYTDTQYF.

The V gene is TRBV12-2, the J gene TRBJ1-5. TRBV12-2 is a recognized pseudogene. This CDR3 spans 17 amino acids. The CDR3 DNA sequence: TGTGCAAGTCGCTGGAGTACGGGATCAGGGCCGTATCAGCCCCAGCATTTT. Translating gives CASRWSTGSGPYQPQHF.

The chain joins TRBV11-3 to TRBJ2-2; weak D call: TRBD2 (6 bases). The V end was cut by 2 bases, the J end by 2 bases, with 12 bases between. The CDR3 extends over 16 amino acids. CDR1 and CDR2 (germline): SGHNT, YENEEA. CDR3 DNA sequence: TGTGCCAGCAGCTTACCGGGAGATTTCAACACCGGGGAGCTGTTTTTT. As protein: CASSLPGDFNTGELFF.